This paragraph covers one T cell receptor beta chain sequence. Antigen unknown. PCR involved 60 Vbeta and 13 Jbeta primers. The protocol was immunoSEQ multiplex PCR, while the TCRdb copy is restricted to in-frame clones and leaves out a portion. This repertoire shows some 180,000 clones, roughly 86% found once; its top ten account for around 3.6%. The data belong to a study of cytomegalovirus exposure and HLA in healthy donors. From germline, CDR1 is SGHDT and CDR2 YYEEEE. The CDR3 runs 13 residues. The ends were cut back, 4 bases at V and 2 bases at J, with 10 bases in the middle. Study conclusions and caveats: Most TCR sequences were rare, but some public TCRs occurred in many donors.

Specimen: PBMCs. This chain uses TRBV5-6 with TRBJ2-7; no clear D. The sequence was collected from a man aged 35-49 years in good health and CMV-seropositive. The CDR3 DNA reads as TGTGCCAGCAGCAAAGCTGGGCCCTACGAGCAGTACTTC. Translated: CASSKAGPYEQYF.